This T cell receptor beta chain was identified during a study of cytomegalovirus exposure and HLA in healthy donors. Germline values: CDR1 SNHLY, CDR2 FYNNEI. The CDR3 contains 17 residues. V dropped 3 bases and J dropped 1; count of bases not matched to a gene: 9. Findings and caveats of the study: Researchers reported from a later analysis that most CMV-associated TCR beta chains appeared HLA-restricted. Indistinguishable V segments, including TRBV6-2 and TRBV6-3, were excluded.

This clone was counted once. Its antigen is not identified. 60 Vbeta and 13 Jbeta primers were used in PCR. The method was immunoSEQ multiplex PCR; TCRdb's version includes in-frame clones alone and lacks a portion of them. Of 180,000 or so clones listed, roughly 77% are singletons. This chain connects TRBV2 to TRBJ2-3, with TRBD2 identical over 8 bases. Sequenced material: PBMCs. This receptor was obtained from a woman aged 25-40 years in good health and CMV-seronegative. The CDR3 loop is CASSEALYSGGTDTQYF. The CDR3 DNA reads as TGTGCCAGCAGTGAGGCGTTATATAGCGGGGGCACAGATACGCAGTATTTT.